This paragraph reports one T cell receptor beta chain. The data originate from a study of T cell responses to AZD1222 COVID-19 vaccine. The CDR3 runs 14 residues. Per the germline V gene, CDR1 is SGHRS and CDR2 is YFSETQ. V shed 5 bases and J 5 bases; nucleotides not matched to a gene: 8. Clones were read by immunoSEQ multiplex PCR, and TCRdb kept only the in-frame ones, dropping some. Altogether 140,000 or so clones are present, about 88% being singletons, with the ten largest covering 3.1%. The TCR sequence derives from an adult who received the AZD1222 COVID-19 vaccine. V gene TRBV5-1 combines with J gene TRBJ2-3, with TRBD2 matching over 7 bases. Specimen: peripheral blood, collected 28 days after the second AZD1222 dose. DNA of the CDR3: TGCGCCAGCAGGAGTCCCGCGGGAGTAGATACGCAGTATTTT. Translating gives CASRSPAGVDTQYF.